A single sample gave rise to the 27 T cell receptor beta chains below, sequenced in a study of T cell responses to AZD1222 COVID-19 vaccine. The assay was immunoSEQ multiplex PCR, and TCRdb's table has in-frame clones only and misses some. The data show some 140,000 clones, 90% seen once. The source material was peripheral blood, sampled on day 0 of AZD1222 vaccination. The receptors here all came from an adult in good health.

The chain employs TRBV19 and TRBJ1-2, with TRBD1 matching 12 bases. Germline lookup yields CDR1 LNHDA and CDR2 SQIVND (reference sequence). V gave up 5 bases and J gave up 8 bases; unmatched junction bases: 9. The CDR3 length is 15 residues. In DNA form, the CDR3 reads TGTGCCAGTAGTGCCTCAACCGGGACAGGGGGCGGCTACACCTTC. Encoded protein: CASSASTGTGGGYTF.

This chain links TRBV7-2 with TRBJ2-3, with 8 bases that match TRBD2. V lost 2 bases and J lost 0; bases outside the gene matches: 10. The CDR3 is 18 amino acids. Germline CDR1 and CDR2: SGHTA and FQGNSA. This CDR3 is CASSLIIAGRSSTDTQYF. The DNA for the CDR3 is TGTGCCAGCAGCTTAATTATAGCGGGGAGGTCTAGCACAGATACGCAGTATTTT.

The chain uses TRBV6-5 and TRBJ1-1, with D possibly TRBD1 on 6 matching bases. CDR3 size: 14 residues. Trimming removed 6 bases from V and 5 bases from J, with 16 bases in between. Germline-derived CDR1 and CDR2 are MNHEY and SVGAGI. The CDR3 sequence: CASRILGGRTEAFF. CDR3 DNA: TGTGCCAGCAGGATACTGGGGGGGCGGACTGAAGCTTTCTTT.

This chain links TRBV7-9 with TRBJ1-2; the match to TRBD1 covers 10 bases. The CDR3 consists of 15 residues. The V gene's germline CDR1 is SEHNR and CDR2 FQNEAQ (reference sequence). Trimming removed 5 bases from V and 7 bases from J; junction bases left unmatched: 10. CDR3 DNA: TGTGCCAGCAGCGCCCCGGGACAGGGGTCTTCTGGCTACACCTTC. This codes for CASSAPGQGSSGYTF.

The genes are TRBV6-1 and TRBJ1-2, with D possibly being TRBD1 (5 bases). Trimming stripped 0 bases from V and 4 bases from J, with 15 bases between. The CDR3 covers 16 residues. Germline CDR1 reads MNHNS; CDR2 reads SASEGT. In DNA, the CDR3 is TGTGCCAGCAGTGAAGCGGGGCCCGGGGGTGCCTATGGCTACACCTTC. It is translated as CASSEAGPGGAYGYTF.

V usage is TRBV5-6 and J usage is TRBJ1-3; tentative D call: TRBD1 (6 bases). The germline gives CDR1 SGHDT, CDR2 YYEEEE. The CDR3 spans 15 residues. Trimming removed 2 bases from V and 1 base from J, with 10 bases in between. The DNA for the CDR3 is TGTGCCAGCAGCTTAACAGGGAGGTCTGGAAACACCATATATTTT. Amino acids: CASSLTGRSGNTIYF.

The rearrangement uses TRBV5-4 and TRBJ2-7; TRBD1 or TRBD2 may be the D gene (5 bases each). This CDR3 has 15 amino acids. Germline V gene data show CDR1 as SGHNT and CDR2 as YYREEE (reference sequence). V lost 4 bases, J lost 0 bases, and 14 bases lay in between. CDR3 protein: CASSHTKGTSYEQYF. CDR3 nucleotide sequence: TGTGCCAGCAGCCATACGAAAGGGACCTCCTACGAGCAGTACTTC.

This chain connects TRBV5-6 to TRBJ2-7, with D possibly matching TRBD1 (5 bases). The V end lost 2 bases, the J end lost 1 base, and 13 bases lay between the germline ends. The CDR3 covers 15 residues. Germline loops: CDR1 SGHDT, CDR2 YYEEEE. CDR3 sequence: CASSFGADSSYEQYF. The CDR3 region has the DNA TGTGCCAGCAGCTTTGGGGCTGACAGTTCCTACGAGCAGTACTTC.

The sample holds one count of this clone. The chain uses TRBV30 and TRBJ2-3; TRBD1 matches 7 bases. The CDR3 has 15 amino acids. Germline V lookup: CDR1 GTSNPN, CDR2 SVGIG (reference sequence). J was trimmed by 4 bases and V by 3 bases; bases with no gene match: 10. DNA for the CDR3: TGTGCCTGGAGGTTGACAGGGTTTGAAGCAGATACGCAGTATTTT. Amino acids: CAWRLTGFEADTQYF. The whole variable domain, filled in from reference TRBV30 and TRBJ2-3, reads SQTIHQWPATLVQPVGSPLSLECTVEGTSNPNLYWYRQAAGRGLQLLFYSVGIGQISSEVPQNLSASRPQDRQFILSSKKLLLSDSGFYLCAWRLTGFEADTQYFGPGTRLTVL.

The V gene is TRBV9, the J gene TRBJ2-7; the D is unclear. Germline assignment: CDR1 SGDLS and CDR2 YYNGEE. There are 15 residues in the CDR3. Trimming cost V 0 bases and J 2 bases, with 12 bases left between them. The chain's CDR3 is CASSVATGGTYEQYF. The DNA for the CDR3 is TGTGCCAGCAGCGTAGCTACGGGCGGAACCTACGAGCAGTACTTC.

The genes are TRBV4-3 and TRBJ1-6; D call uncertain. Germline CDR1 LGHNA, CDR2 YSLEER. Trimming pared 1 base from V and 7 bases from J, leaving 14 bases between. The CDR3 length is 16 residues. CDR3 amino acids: CASSQGENRHNSPLHF. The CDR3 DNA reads TGCGCCAGCAGCCAAGGGGAGAACCGCCACAATTCACCCCTCCACTTT.

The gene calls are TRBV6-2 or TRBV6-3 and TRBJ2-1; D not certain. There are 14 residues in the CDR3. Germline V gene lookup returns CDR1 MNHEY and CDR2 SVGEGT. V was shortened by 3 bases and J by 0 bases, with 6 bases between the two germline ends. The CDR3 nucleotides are TGTGCCAGCAGTTATTTCCGCTCCTACAATGAGCAGTTCTTC. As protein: CASSYFRSYNEQFF.

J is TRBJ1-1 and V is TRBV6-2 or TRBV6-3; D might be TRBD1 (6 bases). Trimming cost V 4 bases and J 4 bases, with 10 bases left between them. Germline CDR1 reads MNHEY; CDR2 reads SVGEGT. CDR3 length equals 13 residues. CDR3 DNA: TGTGCCAGCAGTTCAGGGGAGGCCACTGAAGCTTTCTTT. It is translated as CASSSGEATEAFF.

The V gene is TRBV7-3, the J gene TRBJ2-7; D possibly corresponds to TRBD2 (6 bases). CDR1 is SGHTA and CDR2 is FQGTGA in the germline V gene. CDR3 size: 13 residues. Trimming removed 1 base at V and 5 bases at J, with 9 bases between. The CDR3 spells CASSLMGGDEQYF. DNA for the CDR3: TGTGCCAGCAGCTTAATGGGCGGGGACGAGCAGTACTTC.

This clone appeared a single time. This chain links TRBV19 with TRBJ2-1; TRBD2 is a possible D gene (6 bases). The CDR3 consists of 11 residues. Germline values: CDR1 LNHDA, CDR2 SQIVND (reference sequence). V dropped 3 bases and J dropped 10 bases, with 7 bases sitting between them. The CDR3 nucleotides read TGTGCCAGTAGTATGCGGGAAGAGCAGTTCTTC. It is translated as CASSMREEQFF.

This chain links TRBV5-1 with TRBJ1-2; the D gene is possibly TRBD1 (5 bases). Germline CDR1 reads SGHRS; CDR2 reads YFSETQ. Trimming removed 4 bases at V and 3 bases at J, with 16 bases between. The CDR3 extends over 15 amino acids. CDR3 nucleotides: TGCGCCAGCAGCCCACTTAGGGGATCGGACTATGGCTACACCTTC. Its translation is CASSPLRGSDYGYTF.

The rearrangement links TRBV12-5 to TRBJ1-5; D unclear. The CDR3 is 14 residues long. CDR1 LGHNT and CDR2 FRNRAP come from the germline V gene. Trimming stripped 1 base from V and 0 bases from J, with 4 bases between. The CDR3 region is CASGLEGSNQPQHF. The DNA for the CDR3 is TGTGCTAGTGGTTTGGAGGGTAGCAATCAGCCCCAGCATTTT.

The CDR3 protein is CASSQEGRTSISYEQYF. The CDR3 region has the DNA TGCGCCAGCAGCCAAGAGGGTAGGACTAGTATTTCCTACGAGCAGTACTTC. This chain joins TRBV4-1 and TRBJ2-7; 7 bases match TRBD2. The V gene's germline CDR1 is MGHRA and CDR2 YSYEKL. CDR3 size: 17 residues. With 0 bases clipped from V and 1 base from J, the junction kept 9 bases outside the gene matches.

The CDR3 region has the DNA TGTGCCATCAGTCTAGGGGGAACTGAAGCTTTCTTT. This codes for CAISLGGTEAFF. The rearrangement uses TRBV10-3 and TRBJ1-1; weak D call: TRBD1 (6 bases). Trimming took off 5 bases at V and 5 bases at J, with 9 bases between the two ends. This CDR3 comprises 12 residues. CDR1 ENHRY and CDR2 SYGVKD come from the germline V gene.

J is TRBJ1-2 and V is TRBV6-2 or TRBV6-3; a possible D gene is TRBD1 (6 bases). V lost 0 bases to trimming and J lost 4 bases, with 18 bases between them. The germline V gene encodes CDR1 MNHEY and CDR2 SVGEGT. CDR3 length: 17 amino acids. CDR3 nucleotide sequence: TGTGCCAGCAGTTACTCGATTTCCCAGGGGACGGTCTATGGCTACACCTTC. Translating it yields CASSYSISQGTVYGYTF.

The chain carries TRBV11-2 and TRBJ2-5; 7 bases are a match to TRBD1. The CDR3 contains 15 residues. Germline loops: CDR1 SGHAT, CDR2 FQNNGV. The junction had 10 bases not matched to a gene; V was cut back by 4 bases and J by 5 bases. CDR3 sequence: CASSSDRAVRETQYF. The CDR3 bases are TGTGCCAGCAGCTCTGACAGGGCCGTACGGGAGACCCAGTACTTC.

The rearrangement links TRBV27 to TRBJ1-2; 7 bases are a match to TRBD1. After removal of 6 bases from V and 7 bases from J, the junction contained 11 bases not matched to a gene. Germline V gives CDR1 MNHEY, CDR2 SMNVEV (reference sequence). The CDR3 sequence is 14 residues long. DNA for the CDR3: TGTGCCAGCAGCCAAGGAGACAGGGCGGGTGGCTACACCTTC. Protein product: CASSQGDRAGGYTF.

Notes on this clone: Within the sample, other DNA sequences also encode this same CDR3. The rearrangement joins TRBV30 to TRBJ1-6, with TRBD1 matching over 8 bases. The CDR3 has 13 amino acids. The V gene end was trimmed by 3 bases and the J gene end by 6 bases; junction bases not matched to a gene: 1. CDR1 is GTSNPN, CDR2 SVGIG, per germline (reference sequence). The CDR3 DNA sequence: TGTGCCTGGAGCGGACAGGGTAATTCACCCCTCCACTTT. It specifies CAWSGQGNSPLHF. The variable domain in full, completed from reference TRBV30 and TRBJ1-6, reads SQTIHQWPATLVQPVGSPLSLECTVEGTSNPNLYWYRQAAGRGLQLLFYSVGIGQISSEVPQNLSASRPQDRQFILSSKKLLLSDSGFYLCAWSGQGNSPLHFGNGTRLTVT.

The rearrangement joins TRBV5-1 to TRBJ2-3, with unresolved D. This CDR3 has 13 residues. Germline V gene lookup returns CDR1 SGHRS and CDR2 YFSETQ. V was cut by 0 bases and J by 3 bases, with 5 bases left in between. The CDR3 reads CASSLGPTDTQYF. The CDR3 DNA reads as TGCGCCAGCAGCTTGGGACCAACAGATACGCAGTATTTT.

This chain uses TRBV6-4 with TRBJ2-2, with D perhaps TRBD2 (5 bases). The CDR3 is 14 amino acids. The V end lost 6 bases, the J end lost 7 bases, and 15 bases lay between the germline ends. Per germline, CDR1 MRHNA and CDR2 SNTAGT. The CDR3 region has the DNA TGTGCCAGCAGGCCGGGGTCCTCGAGCGGGGAGCTGTTTTTT. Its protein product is CASRPGSSSGELFF.

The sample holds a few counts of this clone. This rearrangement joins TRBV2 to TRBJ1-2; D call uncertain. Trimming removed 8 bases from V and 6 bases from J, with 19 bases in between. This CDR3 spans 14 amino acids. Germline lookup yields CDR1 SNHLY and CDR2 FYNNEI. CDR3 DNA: TGTGCCAGCGGGGAAGTCACACTACGGGATGGCTACACCTTC. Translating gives CASGEVTLRDGYTF.

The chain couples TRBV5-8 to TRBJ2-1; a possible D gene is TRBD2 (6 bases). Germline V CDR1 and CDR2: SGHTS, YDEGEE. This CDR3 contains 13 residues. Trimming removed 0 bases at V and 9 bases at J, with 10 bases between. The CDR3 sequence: CASSLALAVEQFF. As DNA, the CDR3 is TGTGCCAGCAGCTTGGCACTAGCTGTTGAGCAGTTCTTC.